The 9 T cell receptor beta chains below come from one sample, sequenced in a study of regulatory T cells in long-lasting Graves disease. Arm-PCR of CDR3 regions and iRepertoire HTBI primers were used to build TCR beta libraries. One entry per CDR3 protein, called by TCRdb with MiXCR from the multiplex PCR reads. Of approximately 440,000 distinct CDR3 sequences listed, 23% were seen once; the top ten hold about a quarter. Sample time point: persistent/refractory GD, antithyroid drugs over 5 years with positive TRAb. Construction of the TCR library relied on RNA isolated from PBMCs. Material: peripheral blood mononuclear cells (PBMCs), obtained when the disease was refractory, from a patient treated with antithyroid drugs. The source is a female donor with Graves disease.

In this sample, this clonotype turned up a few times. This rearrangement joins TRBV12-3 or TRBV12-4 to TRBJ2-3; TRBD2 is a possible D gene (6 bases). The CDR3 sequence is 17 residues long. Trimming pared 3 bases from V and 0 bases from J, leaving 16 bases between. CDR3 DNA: TGTGCCAGCAGTTTGGGGACCCGGGAGTGGAGCACAGATACGCAGTATTTT. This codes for CASSLGTREWSTDTQYF.

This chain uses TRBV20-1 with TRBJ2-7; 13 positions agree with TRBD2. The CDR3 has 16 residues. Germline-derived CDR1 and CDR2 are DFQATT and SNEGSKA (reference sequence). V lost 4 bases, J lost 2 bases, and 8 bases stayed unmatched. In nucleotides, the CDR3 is TGCAGTGCTAAGACCACACTAGCGGGAGGGACCTACGAGCAGTACTTC. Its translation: CSAKTTLAGGTYEQYF.

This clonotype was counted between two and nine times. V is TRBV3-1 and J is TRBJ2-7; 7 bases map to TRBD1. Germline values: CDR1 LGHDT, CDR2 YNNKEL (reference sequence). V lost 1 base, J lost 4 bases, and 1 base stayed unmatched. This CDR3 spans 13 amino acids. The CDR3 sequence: CASSQVTGYEQYF. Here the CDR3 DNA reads TGTGCCAGCAGCCAAGTGACAGGGTACGAGCAGTACTTC.

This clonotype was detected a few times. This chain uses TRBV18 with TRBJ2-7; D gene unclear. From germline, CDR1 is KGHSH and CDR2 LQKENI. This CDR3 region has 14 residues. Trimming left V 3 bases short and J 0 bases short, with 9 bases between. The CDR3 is CASSPFESSYEQYF. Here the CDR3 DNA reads TGTGCCAGCTCACCGTTCGAGTCCTCCTACGAGCAGTACTTC.

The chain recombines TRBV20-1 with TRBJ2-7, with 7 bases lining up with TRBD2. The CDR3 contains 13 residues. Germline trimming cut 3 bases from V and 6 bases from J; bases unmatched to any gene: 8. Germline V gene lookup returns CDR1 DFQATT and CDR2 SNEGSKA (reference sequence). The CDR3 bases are TGCAGTGCTAGCGGGGGGAATTTGGTCGAGCAGTACTTC. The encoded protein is CSASGGNLVEQYF.

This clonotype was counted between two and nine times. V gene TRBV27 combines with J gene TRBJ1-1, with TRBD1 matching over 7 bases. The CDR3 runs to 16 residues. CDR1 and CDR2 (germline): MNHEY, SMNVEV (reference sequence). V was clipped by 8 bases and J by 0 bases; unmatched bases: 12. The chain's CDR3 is CASAFRDRFMNTEAFF. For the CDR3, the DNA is TGTGCCAGCGCTTTCCGGGACAGATTCATGAACACTGAAGCTTTCTTT.

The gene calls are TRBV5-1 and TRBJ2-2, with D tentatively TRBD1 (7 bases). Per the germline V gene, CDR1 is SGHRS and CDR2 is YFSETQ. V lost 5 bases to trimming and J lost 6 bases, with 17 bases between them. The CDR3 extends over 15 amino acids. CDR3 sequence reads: CASRTEGARAGELFF. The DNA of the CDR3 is TGCGCCAGCAGGACGGAGGGGGCGCGGGCCGGGGAGCTGTTTTTT.

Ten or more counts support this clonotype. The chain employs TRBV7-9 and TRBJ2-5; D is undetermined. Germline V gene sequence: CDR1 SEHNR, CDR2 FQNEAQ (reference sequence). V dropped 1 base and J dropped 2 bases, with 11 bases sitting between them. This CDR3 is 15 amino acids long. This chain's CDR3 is CASSLVEVVQETQYF. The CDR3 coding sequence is TGTGCCAGCAGCTTAGTAGAGGTCGTTCAAGAGACCCAGTACTTC.

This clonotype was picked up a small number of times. The CDR3 region has the DNA TGCAGTGCGAGGACTTTCTCCTACAATGAGCAGTTCTTC. As protein: CSARTFSYNEQFF. This chain uses TRBV20-1 with TRBJ2-1, with D perhaps matching TRBD2 (5 bases). V was cut by 6 bases and J by 0 bases, with 9 bases left in between. The CDR3 spans 13 residues. Germline values: CDR1 DFQATT, CDR2 SNEGSKA (reference sequence).